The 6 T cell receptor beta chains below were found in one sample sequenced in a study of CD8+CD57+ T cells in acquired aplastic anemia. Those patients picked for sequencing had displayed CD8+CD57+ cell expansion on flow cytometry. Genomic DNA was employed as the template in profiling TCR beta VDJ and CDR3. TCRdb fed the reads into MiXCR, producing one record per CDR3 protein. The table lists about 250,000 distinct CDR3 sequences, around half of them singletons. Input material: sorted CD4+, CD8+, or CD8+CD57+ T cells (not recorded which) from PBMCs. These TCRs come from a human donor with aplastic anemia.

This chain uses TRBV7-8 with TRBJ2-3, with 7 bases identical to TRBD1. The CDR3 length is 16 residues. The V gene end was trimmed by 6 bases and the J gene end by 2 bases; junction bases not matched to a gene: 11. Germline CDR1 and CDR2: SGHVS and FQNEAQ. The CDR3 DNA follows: TGTGCCAGCAGTTTTAAGAGGGGGCGGGCCACAGATACGCAGTATTTT. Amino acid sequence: CASSFKRGRATDTQYF.

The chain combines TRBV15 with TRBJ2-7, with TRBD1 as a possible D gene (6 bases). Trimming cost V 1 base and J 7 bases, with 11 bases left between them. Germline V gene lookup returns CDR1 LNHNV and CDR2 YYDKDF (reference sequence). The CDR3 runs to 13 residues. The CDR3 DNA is TGTGCCACCAGCAGAGGTACAGGGACGGAGCAGTACTTC. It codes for CATSRGTGTEQYF.

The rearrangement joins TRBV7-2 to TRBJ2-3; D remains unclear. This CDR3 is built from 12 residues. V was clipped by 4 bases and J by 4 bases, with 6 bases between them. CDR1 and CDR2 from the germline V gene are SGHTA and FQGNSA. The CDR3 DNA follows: TGTGCCAGCAGCTCGTCCCCAGATACGCAGTATTTT. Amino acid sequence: CASSSSPDTQYF.

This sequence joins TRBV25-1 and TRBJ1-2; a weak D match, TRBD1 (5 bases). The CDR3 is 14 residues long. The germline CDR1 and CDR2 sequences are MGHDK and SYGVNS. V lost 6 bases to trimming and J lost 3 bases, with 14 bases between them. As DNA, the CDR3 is TGTGCCAGCAGCACGAAAGGGGAAGACTATGGCTACACCTTC. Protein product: CASSTKGEDYGYTF.

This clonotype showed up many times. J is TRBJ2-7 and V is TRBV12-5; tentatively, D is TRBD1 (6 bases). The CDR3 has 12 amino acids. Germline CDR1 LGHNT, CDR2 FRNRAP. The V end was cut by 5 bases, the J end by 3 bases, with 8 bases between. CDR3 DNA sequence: TGTGCTAGTGGTCACAGGGACTACGAGCAGTACTTC. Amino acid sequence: CASGHRDYEQYF.

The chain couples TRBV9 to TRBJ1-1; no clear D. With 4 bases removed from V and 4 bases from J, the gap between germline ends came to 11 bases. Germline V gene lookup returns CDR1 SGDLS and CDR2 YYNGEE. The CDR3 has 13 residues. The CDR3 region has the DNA TGTGCCAGCAGCCGTAACCCCGGCACTGAAGCTTTCTTT. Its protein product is CASSRNPGTEAFF.